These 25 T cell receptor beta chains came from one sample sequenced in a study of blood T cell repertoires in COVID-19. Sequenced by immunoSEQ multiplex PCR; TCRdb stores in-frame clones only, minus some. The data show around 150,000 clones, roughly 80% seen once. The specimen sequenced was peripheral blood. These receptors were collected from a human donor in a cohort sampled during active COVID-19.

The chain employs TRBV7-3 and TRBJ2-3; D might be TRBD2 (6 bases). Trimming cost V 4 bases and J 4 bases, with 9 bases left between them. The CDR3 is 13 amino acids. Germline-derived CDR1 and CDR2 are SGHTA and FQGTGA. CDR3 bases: TGTGCCAGCAGCTCCACGGGGGCAGATACGCAGTATTTT. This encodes CASSSTGADTQYF.

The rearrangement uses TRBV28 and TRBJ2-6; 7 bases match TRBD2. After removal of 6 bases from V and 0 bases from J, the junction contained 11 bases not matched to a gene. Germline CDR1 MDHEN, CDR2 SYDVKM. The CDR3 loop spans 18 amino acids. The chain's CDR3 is CASRSGTPNSSGANVLTF. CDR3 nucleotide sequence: TGTGCCAGCAGGAGCGGGACTCCCAACAGCTCTGGGGCCAACGTCCTGACTTTC. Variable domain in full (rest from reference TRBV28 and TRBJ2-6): DVKVTQSSRYLVKRTGEKVFLECVQDMDHENMFWYRQDPGLGLRLIYFSYDVKMKEKGDIPEGYSVSREKKERFSLILESASTNQTSMYLCASRSGTPNSSGANVLTFGAGSRLTVL.

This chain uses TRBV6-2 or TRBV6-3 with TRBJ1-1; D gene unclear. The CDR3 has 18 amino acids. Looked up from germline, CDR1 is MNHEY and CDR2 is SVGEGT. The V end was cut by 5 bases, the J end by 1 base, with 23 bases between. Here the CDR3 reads CASSGLYGNSRSNTEAFF. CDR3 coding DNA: TGTGCCAGCAGTGGACTCTACGGAAATAGTCGGTCGAACACTGAAGCTTTCTTT.

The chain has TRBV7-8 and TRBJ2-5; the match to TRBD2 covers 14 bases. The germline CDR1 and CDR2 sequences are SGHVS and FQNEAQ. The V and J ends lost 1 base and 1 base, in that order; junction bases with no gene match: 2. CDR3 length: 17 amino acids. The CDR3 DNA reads TGTGCCAGCAGCTTAGGAGGACTAGCGGGGGGCCAAGAGACCCAGTACTTC. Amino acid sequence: CASSLGGLAGGQETQYF. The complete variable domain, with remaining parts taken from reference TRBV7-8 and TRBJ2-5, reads GAGVSQSPRYKVAKRGQDVALRCDPISGHVSLFWYQQALGQGPEFLTYFQNEAQLDKSGLPSDRFFAERPEGSVSTLKIQRTQQEDSAVYLCASSLGGLAGGQETQYFGPGTRLLVL.

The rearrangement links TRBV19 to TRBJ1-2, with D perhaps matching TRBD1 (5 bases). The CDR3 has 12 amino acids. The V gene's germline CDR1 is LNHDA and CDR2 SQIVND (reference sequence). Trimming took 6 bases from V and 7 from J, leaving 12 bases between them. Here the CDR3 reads CASRYNQGGYTF. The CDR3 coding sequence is TGTGCCAGTAGATACAACCAGGGTGGCTACACCTTC.

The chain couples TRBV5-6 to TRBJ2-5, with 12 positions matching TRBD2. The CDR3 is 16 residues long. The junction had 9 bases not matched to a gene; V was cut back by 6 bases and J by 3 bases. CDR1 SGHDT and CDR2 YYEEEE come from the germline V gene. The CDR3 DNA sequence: TGTGCCAGCATTTTGCTAGCGGGGGGGCCAGAAGAGACCCAGTACTTC. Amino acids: CASILLAGGPEETQYF.

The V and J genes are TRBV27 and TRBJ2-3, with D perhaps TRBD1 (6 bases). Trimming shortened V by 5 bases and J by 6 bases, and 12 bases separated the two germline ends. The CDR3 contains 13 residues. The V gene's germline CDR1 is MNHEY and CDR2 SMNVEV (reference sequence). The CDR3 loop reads CASSPSRGDTQYF. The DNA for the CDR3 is TGTGCCAGCAGTCCCTCCAGGGGCGATACGCAGTATTTT.

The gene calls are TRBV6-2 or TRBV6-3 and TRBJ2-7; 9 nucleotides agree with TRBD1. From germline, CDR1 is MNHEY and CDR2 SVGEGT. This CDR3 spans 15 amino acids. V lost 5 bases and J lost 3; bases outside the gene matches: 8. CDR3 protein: CASSIGTGRIYEQYF. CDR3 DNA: TGTGCCAGCAGTATAGGGACAGGGAGGATCTACGAGCAGTACTTC.

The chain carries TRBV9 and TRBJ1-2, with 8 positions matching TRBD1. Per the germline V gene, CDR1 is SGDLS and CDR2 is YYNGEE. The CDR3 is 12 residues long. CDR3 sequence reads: CATPDRDHGYTF. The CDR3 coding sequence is TGTGCTACCCCGGACAGGGACCATGGCTACACCTTC.

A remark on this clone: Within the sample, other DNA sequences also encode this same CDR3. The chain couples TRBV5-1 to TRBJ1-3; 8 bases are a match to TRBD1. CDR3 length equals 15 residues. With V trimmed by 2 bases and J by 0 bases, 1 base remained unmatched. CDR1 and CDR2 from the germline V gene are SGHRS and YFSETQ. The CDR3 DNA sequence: TGCGCCAGCAGCTTCGGACAGGGCTCTGGAAACACCATATATTTT. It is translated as CASSFGQGSGNTIYF.

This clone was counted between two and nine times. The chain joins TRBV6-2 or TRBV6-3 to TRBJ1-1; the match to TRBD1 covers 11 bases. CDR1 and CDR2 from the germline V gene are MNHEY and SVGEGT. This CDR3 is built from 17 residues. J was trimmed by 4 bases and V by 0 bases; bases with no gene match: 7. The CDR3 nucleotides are TGTGCCAGCAGTTACTCGCGGACAGGGGGCATGGGCACTGAAGCTTTCTTT. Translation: CASSYSRTGGMGTEAFF.

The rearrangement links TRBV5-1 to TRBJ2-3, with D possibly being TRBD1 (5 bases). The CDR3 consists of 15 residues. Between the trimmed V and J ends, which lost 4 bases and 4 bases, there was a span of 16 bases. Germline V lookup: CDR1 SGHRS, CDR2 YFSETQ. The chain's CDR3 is CASSPEGDPADTQYF. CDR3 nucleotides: TGCGCCAGCAGCCCCGAAGGGGATCCCGCAGATACGCAGTATTTT.

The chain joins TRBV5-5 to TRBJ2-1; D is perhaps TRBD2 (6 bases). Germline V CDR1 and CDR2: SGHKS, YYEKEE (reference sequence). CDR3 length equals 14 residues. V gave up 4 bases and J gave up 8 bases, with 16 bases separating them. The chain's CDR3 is CASSPGVDKHEQFF. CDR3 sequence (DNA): TGTGCCAGCAGCCCGGGGGTAGACAAGCATGAGCAGTTCTTC.

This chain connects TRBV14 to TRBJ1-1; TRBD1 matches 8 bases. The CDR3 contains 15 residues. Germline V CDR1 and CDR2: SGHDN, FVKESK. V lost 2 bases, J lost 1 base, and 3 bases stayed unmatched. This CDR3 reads CASSQNRGKNTEAFF. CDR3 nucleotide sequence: TGTGCCAGCAGCCAAAACAGGGGGAAGAACACTGAAGCTTTCTTT.

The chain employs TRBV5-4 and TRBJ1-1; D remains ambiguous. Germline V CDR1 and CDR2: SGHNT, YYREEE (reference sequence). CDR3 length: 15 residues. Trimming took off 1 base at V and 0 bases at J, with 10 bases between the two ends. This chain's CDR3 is CASSLFSGLNTEAFF. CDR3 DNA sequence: TGTGCCAGCAGCTTGTTTTCCGGGTTGAACACTGAAGCTTTCTTT.

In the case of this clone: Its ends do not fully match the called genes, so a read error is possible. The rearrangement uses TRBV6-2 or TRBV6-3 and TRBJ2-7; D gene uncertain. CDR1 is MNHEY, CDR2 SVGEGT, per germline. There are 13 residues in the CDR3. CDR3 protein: CASSYSRNSQNHF. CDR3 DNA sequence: TGTGCCAGCAGTTACTCGAGGAATAGCCAAAACCACTTC.

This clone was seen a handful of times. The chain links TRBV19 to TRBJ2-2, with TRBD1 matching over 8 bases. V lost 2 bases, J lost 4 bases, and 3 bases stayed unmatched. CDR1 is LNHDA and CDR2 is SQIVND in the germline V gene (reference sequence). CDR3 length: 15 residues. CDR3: CASSIQGAPTGELFF. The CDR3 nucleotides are TGTGCCAGTAGTATACAGGGGGCGCCCACCGGGGAGCTGTTTTTT. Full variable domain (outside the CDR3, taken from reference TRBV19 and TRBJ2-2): DGGITQSPKYLFRKEGQNVTLSCEQNLNHDAMYWYRQDPGQGLRLIYYSQIVNDFQKGDIAEGYSVSREKKESFPLTVTSAQKNPTAFYLCASSIQGAPTGELFFGEGSRLTVL.

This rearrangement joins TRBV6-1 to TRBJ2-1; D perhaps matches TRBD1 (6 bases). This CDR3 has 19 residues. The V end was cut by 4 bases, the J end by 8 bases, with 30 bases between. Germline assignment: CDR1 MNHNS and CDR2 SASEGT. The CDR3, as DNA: TGTGCCAGCAGTGCCCCTCCGGAGACAGGATACACTACGGGCGATGAGCAGTTCTTC. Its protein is CASSAPPETGYTTGDEQFF.

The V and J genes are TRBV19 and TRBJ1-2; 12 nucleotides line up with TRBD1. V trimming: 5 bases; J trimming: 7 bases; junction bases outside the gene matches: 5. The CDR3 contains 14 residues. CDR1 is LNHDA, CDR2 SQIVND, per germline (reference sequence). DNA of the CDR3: TGTGCCAGTAGTCCGGGACAGGGGGCCCCTGGCTACACCTTC. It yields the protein CASSPGQGAPGYTF.

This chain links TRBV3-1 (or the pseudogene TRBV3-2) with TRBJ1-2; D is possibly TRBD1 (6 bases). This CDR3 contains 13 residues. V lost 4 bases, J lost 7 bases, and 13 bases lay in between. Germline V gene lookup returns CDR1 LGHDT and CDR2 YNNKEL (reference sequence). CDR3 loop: CASSRRQEAGYTF. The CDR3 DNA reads TGTGCCAGCAGCCGTAGACAGGAGGCTGGCTACACCTTC.

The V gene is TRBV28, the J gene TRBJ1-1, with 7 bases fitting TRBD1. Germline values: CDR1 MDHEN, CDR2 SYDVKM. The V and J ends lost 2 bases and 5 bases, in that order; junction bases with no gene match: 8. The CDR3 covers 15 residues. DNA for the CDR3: TGTGCCAGCAGTTTACGGATTCGCAGGGGGACTGAAGCTTTCTTT. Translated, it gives CASSLRIRRGTEAFF.

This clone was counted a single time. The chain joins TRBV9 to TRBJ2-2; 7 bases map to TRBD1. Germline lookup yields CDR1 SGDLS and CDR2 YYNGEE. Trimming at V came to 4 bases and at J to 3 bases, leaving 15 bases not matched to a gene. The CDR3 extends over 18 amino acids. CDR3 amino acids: CASSTRSSDRVDTGELFF. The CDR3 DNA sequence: TGTGCCAGCAGCACACGAAGCAGCGACAGGGTCGACACCGGGGAGCTGTTTTTT.

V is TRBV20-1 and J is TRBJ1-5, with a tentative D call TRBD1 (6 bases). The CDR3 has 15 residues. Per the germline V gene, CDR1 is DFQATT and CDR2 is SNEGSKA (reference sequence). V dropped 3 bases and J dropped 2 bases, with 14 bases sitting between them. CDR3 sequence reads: CSASPRGLGNQPQHF. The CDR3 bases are TGCAGTGCTAGTCCCAGGGGCTTAGGCAATCAGCCCCAGCATTTT.

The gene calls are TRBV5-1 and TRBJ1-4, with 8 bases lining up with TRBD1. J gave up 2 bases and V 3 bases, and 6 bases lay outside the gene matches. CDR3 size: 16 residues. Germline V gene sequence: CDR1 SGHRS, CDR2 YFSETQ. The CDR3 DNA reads TGCGCCAGCAGCTCCCTCGGACAGGGCACTAATGAAAAACTGTTTTTT. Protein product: CASSSLGQGTNEKLFF.

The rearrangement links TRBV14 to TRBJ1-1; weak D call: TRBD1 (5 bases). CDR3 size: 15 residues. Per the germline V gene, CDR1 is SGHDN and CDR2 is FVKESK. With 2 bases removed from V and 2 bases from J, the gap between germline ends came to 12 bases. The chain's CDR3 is CASSQLSGSNTEAFF. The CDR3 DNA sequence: TGTGCCAGCAGCCAATTATCAGGGTCAAACACTGAAGCTTTCTTT. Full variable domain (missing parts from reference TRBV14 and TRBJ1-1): EAGVTQFPSHSVIEKGQTVTLRCDPISGHDNLYWYRRVMGKEIKFLLHFVKESKQDESGMPNNRFLAERTGGTYSTLKVQPAELEDSGVYFCASSQLSGSNTEAFFGQGTRLTVV.